These 16 T cell receptor beta chains were sequenced from one sample in a study of T-cell reconstitution after alpha-beta-depleted transplantation in children. The TCRbeta library was prepared with unique molecular identifiers. TCRdb independently ran MiXCR on the PCR reads; one entry per CDR3 protein. The sample includes about 440,000 distinct CDR3 sequences, over 40% of them seen just once. Here the sequenced sample was PBMCs, taken before TCRalphabeta/CD19-depleted stem cell transplant. These receptors all stem from a girl aged 2 to 10 with aplastic anemia, due to receive a stem cell transplant.

V is TRBV20-1 and J is TRBJ1-3; 8 nucleotides match TRBD1. Germline V CDR1 and CDR2: DFQATT, SNEGSKA (reference sequence). The ends lost 4 bases at V and 4 bases at J; junction bases unmatched: 9. This CDR3 spans 15 amino acids. The CDR3 sequence is CSANEQGAPGNTIYF. The DNA of the CDR3 is TGCAGTGCTAACGAGCAGGGGGCTCCCGGAAACACCATATATTTT.

This clonotype was observed a few times. The chain joins TRBV7-3 to TRBJ2-1, with TRBD1 identical over 8 bases. Germline trimming cut 5 bases from V and 6 bases from J; bases unmatched to any gene: 3. The CDR3 has 13 amino acids. CDR1 and CDR2 (germline): SGHTA, FQGTGA. CDR3 in DNA: TGTGCCAGCAGCCCGACAGGGGCCAATGAGCAGTTCTTC. Amino acids: CASSPTGANEQFF.

This clonotype was observed a handful of times. DNA of the CDR3: TGCGCCAGCACCGAGACAGGGTCCTCCTACGAGCAGTACTTC. Residues: CASTETGSSYEQYF. V usage is TRBV5-1 and J usage is TRBJ2-7; TRBD1 matches 7 bases. The junction had 6 bases not matched to a gene; V was cut back by 6 bases and J by 0 bases. Per the germline V gene, CDR1 is SGHRS and CDR2 is YFSETQ. This CDR3 has 14 residues.

This clonotype was counted many times. The V and J genes are TRBV20-1 and TRBJ2-1, with D possibly being TRBD1 (6 bases). CDR1 is DFQATT, CDR2 SNEGSKA, per germline (reference sequence). The germline V and J ends were trimmed by 4 bases and 8 bases, with 9 bases remaining between them. The CDR3 spans 11 residues. The DNA for the CDR3 is TGCAGTGCTAACAGGGTTGATGAGCAGTTCTTC. It is translated as CSANRVDEQFF.

This clonotype has at least ten counts. The genes are TRBV5-5 and TRBJ1-2, with TRBD1 matching 10 bases. The CDR3 contains 15 residues. The V gene's germline CDR1 is SGHKS and CDR2 YYEKEE (reference sequence). With 2 bases clipped from V and 2 bases from J, the junction kept 3 bases outside the gene matches. The CDR3: CASSFGTGANYGYTF. CDR3 DNA sequence: TGTGCCAGCAGCTTTGGGACAGGGGCCAACTATGGCTACACCTTC.

The chain joins TRBV20-1 to TRBJ1-1; D possibly corresponds to TRBD1 (5 bases). Trimming stripped 2 bases from V and 2 bases from J, with 6 bases between. The CDR3 is 12 residues long. Germline CDR1 reads DFQATT; CDR2 reads SNEGSKA (reference sequence). CDR3 sequence (DNA): TGCAGTGCTAGATGGACAAACACTGAAGCTTTCTTT. Amino acid sequence: CSARWTNTEAFF.

This clonotype was picked up many times. This rearrangement joins TRBV9 to TRBJ2-5; D might be TRBD1 (6 bases). This CDR3 comprises 14 residues. The V and J ends lost 0 bases and 5 bases respectively, with 11 bases between them. Germline values: CDR1 SGDLS, CDR2 YYNGEE. DNA for the CDR3: TGTGCCAGCAGCGTAGCGGGAAGGGGGGAGACCCAGTACTTC. Encoded protein: CASSVAGRGETQYF.

The rearrangement joins TRBV4-1 to TRBJ2-5; D is possibly TRBD1 (6 bases). Per the germline V gene, CDR1 is MGHRA and CDR2 is YSYEKL. This CDR3 region has 12 residues. Deletions cut 3 bases from V and 7 bases from J, with 9 bases between. The DNA for the CDR3 is TGCGCCAGCAGCCAGGGGGCCGGGACCCAGTACTTC. This codes for CASSQGAGTQYF.

This clonotype was observed at least ten times. The V gene is TRBV28, the J gene TRBJ1-5; possibly TRBD1 for D (5 bases). The V end lost 6 bases, the J end lost 0 bases, and 15 bases lay between the germline ends. The CDR3 consists of 16 residues. Germline lookup yields CDR1 MDHEN and CDR2 SYDVKM. The CDR3 DNA sequence: TGTGCCAGCAGCTCTAGCGGGGGTCCTAGCAATCAGCCCCAGCATTTT. Translating gives CASSSSGGPSNQPQHF. The whole variable domain, remainder taken from reference TRBV28 and TRBJ1-5, is DVKVTQSSRYLVKRTGEKVFLECVQDMDHENMFWYRQDPGLGLRLIYFSYDVKMKEKGDIPEGYSVSREKKERFSLILESASTNQTSMYLCASSSSGGPSNQPQHFGDGTRLSIL.

V usage is TRBV6-5 and J usage is TRBJ1-4; D might be TRBD1 (5 bases). The CDR3 has 19 residues. The V gene lost 2 bases and the J gene lost 8 bases, with 27 bases spanning the gap. The V gene's germline CDR1 is MNHEY and CDR2 SVGAGI. The CDR3 region has the DNA TGTGCCAGCAGTTACCATCCTCGCAGCGGGGGAGGTCGGAAGGAAAAACTGTTTTTT. It yields the protein CASSYHPRSGGGRKEKLFF.

The chain uses TRBV28 and TRBJ1-2; D call uncertain. V lost 5 bases and J lost 3, with 10 bases in between. The CDR3 loop spans 13 amino acids. CDR1 and CDR2 (germline): MDHEN, SYDVKM. CDR3 sequence: CASSETRDYGYTF. The CDR3 DNA reads TGTGCCAGCAGTGAGACACGAGACTATGGCTACACCTTC.

This clonotype showed up many times. This chain connects TRBV9 to TRBJ2-7; 10 bases fit TRBD1. CDR1 is SGDLS, CDR2 YYNGEE, per germline. The junction had 3 bases not matched to a gene; V was cut back by 2 bases and J by 1 base. The CDR3 is 15 residues long. CDR3 nucleotides: TGTGCCAGCAGCGTTGGGGGACAGGGGTCCTACGAGCAGTACTTC. Protein product: CASSVGGQGSYEQYF. The full variable domain, in which reference TRBV9 and TRBJ2-7 provide the parts outside the CDR3, is DSGVTQTPKHLITATGQRVTLRCSPRSGDLSVYWYQQSLDQGLQFLIQYYNGEERAKGNILERFSAQQFPDLHSELNLSSLELGDSALYFCASSVGGQGSYEQYFGPGTRLTVT.

This clonotype was observed a single time. This chain links TRBV20-1 with TRBJ1-6, with D tentatively TRBD1 (5 bases). V was shortened by 4 bases and J by 1 base, with 11 bases between the two germline ends. This CDR3 comprises 15 residues. Germline CDR1 is DFQATT and CDR2 is SNEGSKA (reference sequence). The chain's CDR3 is CSAMGRVSYNSPLHF. For the CDR3, the DNA is TGCAGTGCTATGGGCAGGGTGTCCTATAATTCACCCCTCCACTTT.

The sample holds a few counts of this clonotype. V gene TRBV6-1 combines with J gene TRBJ2-1; 9 bases fit TRBD2. V was pared by 6 bases and J by 7 bases, with 10 bases of the junction left unmatched. The CDR3 is 15 amino acids. CDR1 MNHNS and CDR2 SASEGT come from the germline V gene. The CDR3 nucleotides read TGTGCCAGCAGCCCCGTGGCGGGAGGGCCAAATGAGCAGTTCTTC. It specifies CASSPVAGGPNEQFF.

The gene calls are TRBV6-5 and TRBJ1-5; D is ambiguous. The CDR3 extends over 14 amino acids. The germline CDR1 and CDR2 sequences are MNHEY and SVGAGI. V lost 2 bases and J 7 bases, leaving 12 bases between the germline ends. CDR3 protein: CASSYGPGRQPQHF. The CDR3 DNA reads TGTGCCAGCAGTTACGGGCCGGGCCGGCAGCCCCAGCATTTT.

In this sample, this clonotype turned up many times. CDR3: CATSRMRVGTGDEKLFF. The DNA of the CDR3 is TGTGCCACCAGCAGGATGAGGGTCGGGACAGGCGACGAAAAACTGTTTTTT. The chain uses TRBV15 and TRBJ1-4; 8 bases line up with TRBD1. The CDR3 runs to 17 residues. The germline CDR1 and CDR2 sequences are LNHNV and YYDKDF (reference sequence). V shed 3 bases, J shed 8 bases, and the junction held 14 bases outside the gene matches. The whole variable domain, remainder taken from reference TRBV15 and TRBJ1-4, is DAMVIQNPRYQVTQFGKPVTLSCSQTLNHNVMYWYQQKSSQAPKLLFHYYDKDFNNEADTPDNFQSRRPNTSFCFLDIRSPGLGDTAMYLCATSRMRVGTGDEKLFFGSGTQLSVL.